This T cell receptor beta chain is from a study of regulatory T cells in long-lasting Graves disease. Sequencing libraries for TCR beta were prepared with iRepertoire HTBI primers and Arm-PCR of CDR3 regions. TCRdb fed the multiplex PCR reads into MiXCR, producing one record per CDR3 protein. The sample yields 530,000 or so distinct CDR3 sequences, 13% seen once. The CDR3 length is 16 residues. Germline values: CDR1 MNHEY, CDR2 SVGAGI. Time point defined: newly diagnosed GD, antithyroid drugs for less than 3 months. Making the TCR library involved RNA that had been extracted from PBMCs. To note about this clonotype: A read error may explain this, as a much larger clone is one base away.

The data were also submitted as part of a second study, on T cells in Graves' hyperthyroidism and ophthalmopathy.

This clonotype was obtained from a man aged 30 to 39 with Graves disease. The source was peripheral blood mononuclear cells (PBMCs), collected at new diagnosis, from a patient treated with antithyroid drugs. The V call is TRBV6-5, the J call TRBJ1-1; D unresolved. This chain's CDR3 is CASSYSNLLVNTEDFF. CDR3 nucleotide sequence: TGTGCCAGCAGTTACTCGAACCTTCTCGTGAACACTGAAGATTTCTTT.